This entry lists 9 T cell receptor beta chains sequenced from one sample in a study of T cell responses to AZD1222 COVID-19 vaccine. Profiled with immunoSEQ multiplex PCR; TCRdb holds only in-frame clones, not every one. The sample holds 150,000 to 200,000 clones, almost 95% seen once. The sample in question was peripheral blood, obtained on day 0 of AZD1222 vaccination. The origin of the receptors is an adult in good health.

J is TRBJ1-5 and V is TRBV6-5; 9 bases align to TRBD1. This CDR3 comprises 14 residues. V shed 7 bases and J 6 bases; nucleotides not matched to a gene: 7. CDR1 and CDR2 from the germline V gene are MNHEY and SVGAGI. The CDR3 region has the DNA TGTGCCAGCACCACTCGGACAGGGGTTCAGCCCCAGCATTTT. The encoded protein is CASTTRTGVQPQHF.

The chain joins TRBV9 to TRBJ2-7; no clear D. The CDR3 spans 15 residues. CDR1 and CDR2 from the germline V gene are SGDLS and YYNGEE. Trimming removed 0 bases at V and 5 bases at J, with 15 bases between. CDR3 nucleotide sequence: TGTGCCAGCAGCGTAGAGACGGCTCCTTTGAACGAGCAGTACTTC. Translating gives CASSVETAPLNEQYF.

The chain links TRBV6-5 to TRBJ1-5; D gene ambiguous. The CDR3 totals 13 residues. V was clipped by 6 bases and J by 1 base, with 7 bases between them. The germline gives CDR1 MNHEY, CDR2 SVGAGI. The CDR3 protein is CASSPVSNQPQHF. For the CDR3, the DNA is TGTGCCAGCAGCCCCGTCAGCAATCAGCCCCAGCATTTT.

This chain uses TRBV10-3 with TRBJ1-2, with 10 nucleotides matching TRBD1. The CDR3 has 14 amino acids. Germline loops: CDR1 ENHRY, CDR2 SYGVKD. V trimming: 10 bases; J trimming: 1 base; junction bases outside the gene matches: 6. CDR3 in DNA: TGTGCCACCGGGACAGGGGCTCTTAACTATGGCTACACCTTC. This encodes CATGTGALNYGYTF.

The rearrangement links TRBV7-9 to TRBJ2-1; D is undetermined. The CDR3 runs 13 residues. Trimming cost V 5 bases and J 2 bases, with 7 bases left between them. Germline V lookup: CDR1 SEHNR, CDR2 FQNEAQ (reference sequence). CDR3 amino acids: CASSPRPYNEQFF. The CDR3 DNA reads TGTGCCAGCAGCCCCCGCCCCTACAATGAGCAGTTCTTC.

This chain connects TRBV6-1 to TRBJ1-5; D not resolved. Germline values: CDR1 MNHNS, CDR2 SASEGT. The CDR3 sequence is 17 residues long. V was clipped by 1 base and J by 0 bases, with 13 bases between them. The DNA for the CDR3 is TGTGCCAGCAGTGAAGTCCAACCTGGGCTTAGCAATCAGCCCCAGCATTTT. Its protein product is CASSEVQPGLSNQPQHF.

The gene calls are TRBV5-5 and TRBJ1-1; no clear D gene. The CDR3 covers 15 residues. Trimming cost V 0 bases and J 8 bases, with 17 bases left between them. Germline CDR1 and CDR2: SGHKS and YYEKEE (reference sequence). The CDR3 nucleotides are TGTGCCAGCAGCTTGGGATTTCAAGTAGCAATCGAAGCTTTCTTT. Encoded protein: CASSLGFQVAIEAFF. Full variable domain (missing parts from reference TRBV5-5 and TRBJ1-1): DAGVTQSPTHLIKTRGQQVTLRCSPISGHKSVSWYQQVLGQGPQFIFQYYEKEERGRGNFPDRFSARQFPNYSSELNVNALLLGDSALYLCASSLGFQVAIEAFFGQGTRLTVV.

V and J are TRBV9 and TRBJ2-2; 7 positions agree with TRBD2. CDR3 length: 15 amino acids. Per the germline V gene, CDR1 is SGDLS and CDR2 is YYNGEE. V trimming: 3 bases; J trimming: 2 bases; junction bases outside the gene matches: 4. The CDR3: CASSGAGPNTGELFF. The DNA of the CDR3 is TGTGCCAGCAGCGGAGCGGGGCCCAACACCGGGGAGCTGTTTTTT. Looking up the rest from reference TRBV9 and TRBJ2-2 gives the full variable domain: DSGVTQTPKHLITATGQRVTLRCSPRSGDLSVYWYQQSLDQGLQFLIQYYNGEERAKGNILERFSAQQFPDLHSELNLSSLELGDSALYFCASSGAGPNTGELFFGEGSRLTVL.

This chain uses TRBV3-1 (or the pseudogene TRBV3-2) with TRBJ2-5; D is possibly TRBD2 (6 bases). Germline V gene lookup returns CDR1 LGHDT and CDR2 YNNKEL (reference sequence). V lost 2 bases to trimming and J lost 1 base, with 11 bases between them. The CDR3 is made up of 15 amino acids. The CDR3 coding sequence is TGTGCCAGCAGCCAACTTCTAGCGCGCCAAGAGACCCAGTACTTC. It yields the protein CASSQLLARQETQYF.